Each of the 7 T cell receptor beta chains below was sequenced from the same sample in a study of Ad26.COV2.S vaccination and SARS-CoV-2 variants. As to treatment: 19 received Ad26.COV2.S at low or high dose, single or two shots; about five received placebo; per-sample allocation not given. Sampling occurred on day 63 after the first vaccine or placebo injection. Measured with immunoSEQ multiplex PCR; TCRdb has only the in-frame clones, and not every one. The repertoire holds a few hundred thousand clones, around nine tenths seen once, with about 3.6% in the top ten. The input for sequencing was peripheral blood, taken in a trial of Ad26.COV2.S vaccine versus placebo. The receptors come from a person between 18 and 60 years old who received the Ad26.COV2.S COVID-19 vaccine or a placebo.

The rearrangement links TRBV29-1 to TRBJ1-6, with no clear D. V lost 4 bases, J lost 8 bases, and 12 bases lay in between. The CDR3 is 13 residues long. CDR1 is SQVTM and CDR2 is ANQGSEA in the germline V gene. CDR3 region: CSVGLARDSPLHF. The CDR3 DNA sequence: TGCAGCGTTGGATTGGCTAGAGATTCACCCCTCCACTTT.

The chain combines TRBV2 with TRBJ1-5; 7 bases match TRBD1. Germline CDR1 and CDR2: SNHLY and FYNNEI. This CDR3 has 14 amino acids. J gave up 3 bases and V 6 bases, and 5 bases lay outside the gene matches. This chain's CDR3 is CASRTGTSNQPQHF. The CDR3 DNA follows: TGTGCCAGCAGGACAGGGACGTCCAATCAGCCCCAGCATTTT.

J is TRBJ1-2 and V is TRBV2, with 7 bases that match TRBD1. Germline lookup yields CDR1 SNHLY and CDR2 FYNNEI. V dropped 6 bases and J dropped 8; count of bases not matched to a gene: 12. The CDR3 is 14 amino acids. In nucleotides, the CDR3 is TGTGCCAGCAGGCGACAGGGTACCCGGAAAGGCTACACCTTC. Amino acid sequence: CASRRQGTRKGYTF.

The genes are TRBV7-2 and TRBJ1-1; possible D gene TRBD1, 5 bases. V dropped 1 base and J dropped 6 bases, with 18 bases sitting between them. Germline V gene data show CDR1 as SGHTA and CDR2 as FQGNSA. This CDR3 spans 16 amino acids. In DNA, the CDR3 is TGTGCCAGCAGCTTAGGCCGGACATCTTTTGGCGCTGAAGCTTTCTTT. As protein: CASSLGRTSFGAEAFF.

This chain links TRBV6-1 with TRBJ2-6, with a tentative D call TRBD2 (6 bases). V lost 1 base, J lost 0 bases, and 10 bases lay in between. This CDR3 has 17 amino acids. CDR1 and CDR2 (germline): MNHNS, SASEGT. In DNA form, the CDR3 reads TGTGCCAGCAGTGAAGAGGAGGGCTCCTCTGGGGCCAACGTCCTGACTTTC. Translated, it gives CASSEEEGSSGANVLTF.

This CDR3 reads CASSQLTGSYEQYF. DNA of the CDR3: TGTGCCAGCAGCCAACTGACAGGGTCCTACGAGCAGTACTTC. The rearrangement uses TRBV5-6 and TRBJ2-7; 7 bases are a match to TRBD1. Germline V gene sequence: CDR1 SGHDT, CDR2 YYEEEE. CDR3 size: 14 residues. V gave up 4 bases and J gave up 1 base; unmatched junction bases: 5.

This sequence joins TRBV10-3 and TRBJ2-3, with TRBD1 identical over 7 bases. The CDR3 spans 13 residues. Germline loops: CDR1 ENHRY, CDR2 SYGVKD. The trim removed 10 bases at V and 0 bases at J, leaving 4 bases unmatched. In nucleotides, the CDR3 is TGTGCCACCGGGACAGTAAGCACAGATACGCAGTATTTT. This codes for CATGTVSTDTQYF.